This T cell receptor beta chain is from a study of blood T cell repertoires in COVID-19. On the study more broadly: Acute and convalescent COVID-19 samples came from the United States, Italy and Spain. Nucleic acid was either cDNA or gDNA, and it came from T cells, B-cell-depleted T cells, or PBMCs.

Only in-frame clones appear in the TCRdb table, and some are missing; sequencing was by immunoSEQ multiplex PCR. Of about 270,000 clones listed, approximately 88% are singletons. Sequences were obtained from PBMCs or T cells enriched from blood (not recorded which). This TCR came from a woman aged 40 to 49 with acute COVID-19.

CDR3 in amino acids: CASSLAGGASEQYF. CDR3 nucleotide sequence: TGTGCCAGCAGCTTAGCAGGGGGCGCCTCCGAGCAGTACTTC. The rearrangement uses TRBV7-3 and TRBJ2-7; 8 positions match TRBD1. This CDR3 region has 14 residues. V lost 2 bases and J lost 6; bases outside the gene matches: 6. CDR1 is SGHTA and CDR2 is FQGTGA in the germline V gene.